This T cell receptor beta chain was sequenced during a study of control samples from healthy donors and cancer patients. Produced via immunoSEQ multiplex PCR; TCRdb's table is partial and in-frame only. The table includes over 100,000 clones, more than 80% detected once. From germline, CDR1 is SGHRS and CDR2 YFSETQ. The CDR3 extends over 15 amino acids. After removal of 2 bases from V and 3 bases from J, the junction contained 4 bases not matched to a gene. This TCR was recovered from a middle-aged man in good health. The V gene is TRBV5-1, the J gene TRBJ1-1, with 10 bases that match TRBD1. What was sequenced was blood. DNA for the CDR3: TGCGCCAGCAGCTTCGGGACAGGGGTTTACACTGAAGCTTTCTTT. This codes for CASSFGTGVYTEAFF.